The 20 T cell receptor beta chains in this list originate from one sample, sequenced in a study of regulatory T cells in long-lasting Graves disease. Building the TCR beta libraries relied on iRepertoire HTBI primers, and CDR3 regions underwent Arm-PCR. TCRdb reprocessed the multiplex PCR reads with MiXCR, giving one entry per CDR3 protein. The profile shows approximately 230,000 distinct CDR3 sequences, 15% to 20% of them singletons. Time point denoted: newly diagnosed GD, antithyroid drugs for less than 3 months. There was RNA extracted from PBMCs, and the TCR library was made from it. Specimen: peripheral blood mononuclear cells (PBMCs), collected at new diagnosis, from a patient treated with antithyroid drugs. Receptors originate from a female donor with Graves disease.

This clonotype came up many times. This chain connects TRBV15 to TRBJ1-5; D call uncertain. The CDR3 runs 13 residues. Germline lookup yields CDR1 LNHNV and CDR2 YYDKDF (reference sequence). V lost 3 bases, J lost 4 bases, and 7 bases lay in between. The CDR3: CATSRAQNQPQHF. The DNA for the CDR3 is TGTGCCACCAGCAGGGCCCAAAATCAGCCCCAGCATTTT.

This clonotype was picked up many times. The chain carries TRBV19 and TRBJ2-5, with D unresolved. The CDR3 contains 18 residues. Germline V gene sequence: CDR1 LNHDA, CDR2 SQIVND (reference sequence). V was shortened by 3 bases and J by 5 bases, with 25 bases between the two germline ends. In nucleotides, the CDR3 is TGTGCCAGTAGTATGGGATACCCCAACCTCCCATCACAGGAGACCCAGTACTTC. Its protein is CASSMGYPNLPSQETQYF.

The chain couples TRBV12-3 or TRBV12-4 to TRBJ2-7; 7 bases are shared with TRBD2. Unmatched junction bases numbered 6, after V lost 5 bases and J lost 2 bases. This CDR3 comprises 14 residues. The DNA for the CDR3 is TGTGCCAGCAGTCGGGAGGTTCCTGCCTACGAGCAGTACTTC. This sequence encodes CASSREVPAYEQYF.

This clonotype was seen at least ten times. CDR3 sequence reads: CASSYSIRHPNTEAFF. The DNA for the CDR3 is TGTGCCAGCAGTTACTCGATTCGACATCCGAACACTGAAGCTTTCTTT. The J gene is TRBJ1-1, the V gene TRBV6-2 or TRBV6-3; D unclear. Germline-derived CDR1 and CDR2 are MNHEY and SVGEGT. The CDR3 consists of 16 residues. Trimming took 0 bases from V and 1 from J, leaving 12 bases between them.

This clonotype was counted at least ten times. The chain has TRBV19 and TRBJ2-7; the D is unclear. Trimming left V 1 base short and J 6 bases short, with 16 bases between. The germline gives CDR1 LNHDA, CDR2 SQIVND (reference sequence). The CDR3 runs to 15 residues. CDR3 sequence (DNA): TGTGCCAGTAGTATAGTTTCGGACCTCCGGTTCGAGCAGTACTTC. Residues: CASSIVSDLRFEQYF.

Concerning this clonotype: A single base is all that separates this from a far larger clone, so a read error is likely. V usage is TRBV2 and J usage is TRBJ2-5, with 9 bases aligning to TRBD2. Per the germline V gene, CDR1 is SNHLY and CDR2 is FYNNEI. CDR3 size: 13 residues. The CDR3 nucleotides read TGTGACAGCAGCCCAAGCGGGGGGGAGACCCAGTACTTC. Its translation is CDSSPSGGETQYF.

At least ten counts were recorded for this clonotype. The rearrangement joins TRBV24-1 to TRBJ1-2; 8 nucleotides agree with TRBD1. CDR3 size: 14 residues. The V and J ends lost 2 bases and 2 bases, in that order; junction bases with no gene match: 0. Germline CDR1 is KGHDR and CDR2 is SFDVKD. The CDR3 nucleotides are TGTGCCACCAGTGATTCAGGGGGCAACTATGGCTACACCTTC. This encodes CATSDSGGNYGYTF.

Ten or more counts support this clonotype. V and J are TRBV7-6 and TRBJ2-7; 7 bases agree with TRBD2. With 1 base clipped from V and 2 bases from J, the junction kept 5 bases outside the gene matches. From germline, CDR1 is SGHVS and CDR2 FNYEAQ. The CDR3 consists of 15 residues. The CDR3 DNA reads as TGTGCCAGCAGCTTAGGGGAGGGCCTCGCCTACGAGCAGTACTTC. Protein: CASSLGEGLAYEQYF.

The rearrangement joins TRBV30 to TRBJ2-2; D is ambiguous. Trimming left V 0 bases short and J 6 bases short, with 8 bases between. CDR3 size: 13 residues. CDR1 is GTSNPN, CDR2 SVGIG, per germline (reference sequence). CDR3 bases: TGTGCCTGGAGTGTTATGGGCGCCGGGGAGCTGTTTTTT. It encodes CAWSVMGAGELFF.

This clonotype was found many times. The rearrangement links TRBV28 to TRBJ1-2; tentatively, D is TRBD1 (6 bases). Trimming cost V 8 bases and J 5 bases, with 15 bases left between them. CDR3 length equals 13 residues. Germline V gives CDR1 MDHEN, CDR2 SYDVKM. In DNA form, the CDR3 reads TGTGCCAGCGAGTTAGAAGGGGGGTATGGCTACACCTTC. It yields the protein CASELEGGYGYTF.

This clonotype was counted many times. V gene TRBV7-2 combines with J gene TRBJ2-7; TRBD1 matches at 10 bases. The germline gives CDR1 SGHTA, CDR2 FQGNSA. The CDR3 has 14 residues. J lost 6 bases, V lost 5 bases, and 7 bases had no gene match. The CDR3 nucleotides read TGTGCCAGCAGCCCCCGGACAGGGGGAGGCGAGCAGTACTTC. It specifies CASSPRTGGGEQYF. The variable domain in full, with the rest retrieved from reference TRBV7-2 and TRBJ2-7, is GAGVSQSPSNKVTEKGKDVELRCDPISGHTALYWYRQSLGQGLEFLIYFQGNSAPDKSGLPSDRFSAERTGGSVSTLTIQRTQQEDSAVYLCASSPRTGGGEQYFGPGTRLTVT.

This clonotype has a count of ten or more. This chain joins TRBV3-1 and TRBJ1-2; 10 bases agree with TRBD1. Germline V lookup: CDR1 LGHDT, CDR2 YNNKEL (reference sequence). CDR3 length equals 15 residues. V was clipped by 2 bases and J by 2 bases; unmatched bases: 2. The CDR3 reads CASSQPGQGNYGYTF. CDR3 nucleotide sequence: TGTGCCAGCAGCCAACCGGGACAGGGGAACTATGGCTACACCTTC.

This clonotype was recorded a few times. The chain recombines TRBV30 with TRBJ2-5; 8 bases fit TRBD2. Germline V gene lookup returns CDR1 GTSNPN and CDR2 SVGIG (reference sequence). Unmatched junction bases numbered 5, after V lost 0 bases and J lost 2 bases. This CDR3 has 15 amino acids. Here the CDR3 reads CAWSVKLAGQETQYF. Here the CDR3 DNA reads TGTGCCTGGAGTGTCAAGCTAGCGGGTCAAGAGACCCAGTACTTC. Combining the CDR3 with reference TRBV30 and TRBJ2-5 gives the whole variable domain SQTIHQWPATLVQPVGSPLSLECTVEGTSNPNLYWYRQAAGRGLQLLFYSVGIGQISSEVPQNLSASRPQDRQFILSSKKLLLSDSGFYLCAWSVKLAGQETQYFGPGTRLLVL.

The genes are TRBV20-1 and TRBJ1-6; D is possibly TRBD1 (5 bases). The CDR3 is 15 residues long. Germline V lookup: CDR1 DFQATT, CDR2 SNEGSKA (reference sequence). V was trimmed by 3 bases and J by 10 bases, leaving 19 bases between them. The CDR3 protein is CSASDGAGVRSPLHF. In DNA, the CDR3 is TGCAGTGCTAGTGATGGGGCGGGAGTTCGATCACCCCTCCACTTT.

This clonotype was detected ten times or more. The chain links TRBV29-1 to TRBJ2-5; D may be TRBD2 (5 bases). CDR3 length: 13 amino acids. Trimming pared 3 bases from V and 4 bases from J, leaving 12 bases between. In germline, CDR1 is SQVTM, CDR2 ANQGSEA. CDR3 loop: CSVDEEGRETQYF. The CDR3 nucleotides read TGCAGCGTTGACGAAGAAGGGAGAGAGACCCAGTACTTC.

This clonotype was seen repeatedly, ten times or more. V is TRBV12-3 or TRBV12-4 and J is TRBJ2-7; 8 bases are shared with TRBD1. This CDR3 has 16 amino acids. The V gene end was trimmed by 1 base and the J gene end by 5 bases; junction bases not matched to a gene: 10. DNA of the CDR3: TGTGCCAGCAGTTTAGGATGGATACAGGGGGAAAACGAGCAGTACTTC. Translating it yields CASSLGWIQGENEQYF.

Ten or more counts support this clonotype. The CDR3 nucleotides are TGTGCCAGCAGCGTACTAGCGGGCGACTACGAGCAGTACTTC. Its protein is CASSVLAGDYEQYF. The chain links TRBV7-6 to TRBJ2-7, with TRBD2 identical over 9 bases. The CDR3 contains 14 residues. J gave up 3 bases and V 5 bases, and 5 bases lay outside the gene matches. Germline CDR1 reads SGHVS; CDR2 reads FNYEAQ.

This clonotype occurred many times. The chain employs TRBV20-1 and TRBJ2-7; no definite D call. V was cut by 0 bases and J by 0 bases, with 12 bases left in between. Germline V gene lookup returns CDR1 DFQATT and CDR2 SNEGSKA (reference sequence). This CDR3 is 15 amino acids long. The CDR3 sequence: CSARDSGQSSYEQYF. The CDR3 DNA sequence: TGCAGTGCTAGAGATAGTGGTCAGAGCTCCTACGAGCAGTACTTC.

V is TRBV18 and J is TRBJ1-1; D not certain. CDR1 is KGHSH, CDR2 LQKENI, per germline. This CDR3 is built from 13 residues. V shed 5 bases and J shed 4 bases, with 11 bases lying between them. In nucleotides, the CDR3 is TGTGCCAGCTCAACGACGGAAGGCACTGAAGCTTTCTTT. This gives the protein CASSTTEGTEAFF. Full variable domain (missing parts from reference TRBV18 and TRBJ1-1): NAGVMQNPRHLVRRRGQEARLRCSPMKGHSHVYWYRQLPEEGLKFMVYLQKENIIDESGMPKERFSAEFPKEGPSILRIQQVVRGDSAAYFCASSTTEGTEAFFGQGTRLTVV.

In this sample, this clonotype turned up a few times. CDR3 DNA sequence: TGTGCCAGCAGCGTACCAAGGGGGACTAGCGATATGGGCGGGGAGCTGTTTTTT. It yields the protein CASSVPRGTSDMGGELFF. This chain connects TRBV9 to TRBJ2-2; TRBD2 aligns across 10 bases. There are 18 residues in the CDR3. V gave up 1 base and J gave up 7 bases; unmatched junction bases: 13. Germline-derived CDR1 and CDR2 are SGDLS and YYNGEE.